Each of the 15 T cell receptor beta chains below was sequenced from the same sample in a study of T-cell memory formation after mild COVID-19. TCRdb itself ran the 5' RACE reads through MiXCR, one entry per CDR3 protein. This sample yields just under 150,000 distinct CDR3 sequences, of which about 19% are seen a single time; about 2.3% belongs to the top ten. The sample taken for sequencing was PBMCs or a T cell subset sorted from them (not recorded which). Source of these receptors: an adult woman who had mild COVID-19 (a few samples of this study predate the infection). Cell type and time point are not known.

A few counts support this clonotype. This sequence joins TRBV3-1 and TRBJ2-4; no clear D. CDR3 length equals 16 residues. Germline CDR1 reads LGHDT; CDR2 reads YNNKEL (reference sequence). The V end lost 1 base, the J end lost 0 bases, and 10 bases lay between the germline ends. The CDR3 here is CASSQATRLAKNIQYF. The CDR3 DNA follows: TGTGCCAGCAGCCAAGCGACCCGTTTAGCCAAAAACATTCAGTACTTC. Supplemented by reference TRBV3-1 and TRBJ2-4, the full variable domain reads DTAVSQTPKYLVTQMGNDKSIKCEQNLGHDTMYWYKQDSKKFLKIMFSYNNKELIINETVPNRFSPKSPDKAHLNLHINSLELGDSAVYFCASSQATRLAKNIQYFGAGTRLSVL.

This clonotype was found a few times. The chain combines TRBV19 with TRBJ1-2, with unresolved D. The CDR3 covers 17 residues. V lost 3 bases and J 0 bases, leaving 17 bases between the germline ends. CDR1 and CDR2 from the germline V gene are LNHDA and SQIVND (reference sequence). Here the CDR3 DNA reads TGTGCCAGTAGTATGCTCGGTTTGAGCAGTCCTAACTATGGCTACACCTTC. This codes for CASSMLGLSSPNYGYTF.

This sequence joins TRBV4-2 and TRBJ2-7, with D possibly being TRBD1 or TRBD2 (5 bases each). The V gene's germline CDR1 is LGHNA and CDR2 YNFKEQ. The V and J ends lost 4 bases and 3 bases respectively, with 25 bases between them. This CDR3 spans 18 amino acids. The CDR3 DNA follows: TGTGCCAGCAGCCCTCCGGGACCTAGTGTTAGGGAAGACTACGAGCAGTACTTC. Translation gives CASSPPGPSVREDYEQYF.

The chain is built from TRBV12-3 or TRBV12-4 and TRBJ2-1; D is ambiguous. V was cut by 7 bases and J by 2 bases, with 15 bases left in between. This CDR3 region has 15 residues. CDR3 sequence: CASTARTGPYNEQFF. In DNA form, the CDR3 reads TGTGCCAGCACTGCACGGACCGGACCCTACAATGAGCAGTTCTTC.

This clonotype was seen a few times. The chain is built from TRBV6-2 or TRBV6-3 and TRBJ1-5; D unclear. The germline V and J ends were trimmed by 1 base and 2 bases, with 3 bases remaining between them. Germline V CDR1 and CDR2: MNHEY, SVGEGT. The CDR3 contains 13 residues. The CDR3 here is CASSYWGNQPQHF. Here the CDR3 DNA reads TGTGCCAGCAGTTACTGGGGCAATCAGCCCCAGCATTTT.

V is TRBV18 and J is TRBJ2-3; D tentatively fits TRBD1 or TRBD2 (5 bases each). Germline values: CDR1 KGHSH, CDR2 LQKENI. The CDR3 is 14 residues long. Trimming removed 1 base at V and 4 bases at J, with 9 bases between. The CDR3 DNA reads as TGTGCCAGCTCACCACGGCAGGGAGCAGATACGCAGTATTTT. Translating it yields CASSPRQGADTQYF.

This clonotype was observed a handful of times. The CDR3 does not end in the conserved phenylalanine or tryptophan, so this is likely a read error. The DNA is omitted, as the CDR3 cannot be located on it reliably, and the CDR3 follows TCRdb's listing. The chain couples TRBV29-1 to TRBJ1-1. Inclusive of both ends, the CDR3 amounts to 9 amino acids. Per the germline V gene, CDR1 is SQVTM and CDR2 is ANQGSEA. The CDR3 loop reads CSVAEASKL.

The chain recombines TRBV6-5 with TRBJ1-6; D is undetermined. The V end lost 4 bases, the J end lost 9 bases, and 10 bases lay between the germline ends. The CDR3 totals 13 residues. Germline CDR1 MNHEY, CDR2 SVGAGI. The CDR3 loop is CASSLTGSSPLHF. CDR3 in DNA: TGTGCCAGCAGTTTAACCGGGAGTTCACCCCTCCACTTT.

Of note for this clonotype: Just one base apart from a much larger clone, this may be a read error. A read error is likely, as this CDR3 ends without the conserved phenylalanine or tryptophan. This sequence joins TRBV12-3 or TRBV12-4 and TRBJ1-2; D gene unclear. V lost 6 bases and J lost 8, with 16 bases in between. The CDR3 is 13 residues long. CDR3 bases: TGTGCCAGCAGCCACGGACTGTTAAGCGGCTACACCCTC. Protein: CASSHGLLSGYTL.

The chain is built from TRBV7-2 and TRBJ1-4; 7 nucleotides agree with TRBD1. The CDR3 spans 13 residues. V lost 4 bases and J lost 8; bases outside the gene matches: 4. CDR1 is SGHTA, CDR2 FQGNSA, per germline. CDR3: CASSSTGSEKLFF. DNA of the CDR3: TGTGCCAGCAGCTCGACAGGGAGCGAAAAACTGTTTTTT.

The chain carries TRBV29-1 and TRBJ1-2; the D is unclear. The germline V and J ends were trimmed by 7 bases and 7 bases, with 16 bases remaining between them. CDR1 is SQVTM, CDR2 ANQGSEA, per germline. The CDR3 extends over 12 amino acids. CDR3 amino acids: CSAGWTMLGYTF. The CDR3 region has the DNA TGCAGCGCCGGTTGGACTATGCTTGGCTACACCTTC.

The rearrangement uses TRBV5-1 and TRBJ1-1; D is unclear. Trimming cost V 0 bases and J 1 base, with 7 bases left between them. The CDR3 totals 14 residues. Germline V lookup: CDR1 SGHRS, CDR2 YFSETQ. The CDR3 sequence is CASSLGPANTEAFF. The CDR3, as DNA: TGCGCCAGCAGCTTGGGTCCCGCGAACACTGAAGCTTTCTTT. The full variable domain, with the rest looked up from reference TRBV5-1 and TRBJ1-1, is KAGVTQTPRYLIKTRGQQVTLSCSPISGHRSVSWYQQTPGQGLQFLFEYFSETQRNKGNFPGRFSGRQFSNSRSEMNVSTLELGDSALYLCASSLGPANTEAFFGQGTRLTVV.

The J gene is TRBJ2-7, the V gene TRBV25-1; no firm D call. The CDR3 totals 12 residues. Germline V gives CDR1 MGHDK, CDR2 SYGVNS. Trimming pared 0 bases from V and 4 bases from J, leaving 4 bases between. The CDR3 DNA reads as TGTGCCAGCAGTGAATACGAGTACGAGCAGTACTTC. This sequence encodes CASSEYEYEQYF.

This clonotype has a handful of counts. V is TRBV5-6 and J is TRBJ1-2; D gene unclear. Germline V gene lookup returns CDR1 SGHDT and CDR2 YYEEEE. CDR3 length: 14 amino acids. With 0 bases removed from V and 0 bases from J, the gap between germline ends came to 6 bases. The CDR3 nucleotides are TGTGCCAGCAGCTTGGACCGAGCTAACTATGGCTACACCTTC. It encodes CASSLDRANYGYTF.

For this clonotype: Sequence at one end of the junction differs from germline and may be a read error. V gene TRBV5-1 combines with J gene TRBJ2-5, with 8 bases matching TRBD2. Germline V lookup: CDR1 SGHRS, CDR2 YFSETQ. CDR3 length: 14 amino acids. The CDR3 bases are TGCGCCAGCAGGAGCGGGAGATTCCAAGAGAACCAGTACTTC. Protein: CASRSGRFQENQYF.